A selection of T cell receptor beta chains follows, all from one sample in a study of blood T cell repertoires in COVID-19. Here immunoSEQ multiplex PCR was the method, and the copy in TCRdb shows in-frame clones only, minus some. The sample carries 180,000 or so clones, approximately 85% recorded once. Sequencing input: peripheral blood. These receptors were collected from a woman aged 55-70 years with acute or convalescent COVID-19. CDR3s leave out the opening cysteine and the closing phenylalanine or tryptophan.

CDR3	V	J
ASSPTGDQPQH	TRBV10-2	TRBJ1-5
ASTERGGTGYT	TRBV6-5	TRBJ1-2
ASSELQSDVTRGELF	TRBV25-1	TRBJ2-2
ATSRLAGDTQY	TRBV10-3	TRBJ2-3
ASSCLTSGFSNEQF	TRBV6-2/TRBV6-3	TRBJ2-1
ASSQAASGRAIRDTQY	TRBV3-1/TRBV3-2	TRBJ2-3
ASKEGRTEAF	TRBV2	TRBJ1-1
ASSLDGADYNEQF	TRBV7-9	TRBJ2-1
AISESSGLGTGELF	TRBV10-3	TRBJ2-2
ASSLSQMNTEAF	TRBV11-2	TRBJ1-1
ASSPETAYVEQF	TRBV5-5	TRBJ2-1
ASWTSGIGEQF	TRBV18	TRBJ2-1
ASSQRFGGFDTEAF	TRBV6-2/TRBV6-3	TRBJ1-1
ASSIDSRAGVYGYT	TRBV19	TRBJ1-2
AISGRSSGEQF	TRBV10-3	TRBJ2-1
ASSLTGGRREGAF	TRBV7-3	TRBJ1-1
ASNKGAGGRNEQF	TRBV19	TRBJ2-1
ASSQYGSSGANVLT	TRBV3-1/TRBV3-2	TRBJ2-6
ASSSTSGTLGEQF	TRBV7-6	TRBJ2-1
ASSLVDWVTNTEAF	TRBV7-9	TRBJ1-1
ASSLSLAGGYNEQF	TRBV28	TRBJ2-1
ASLRDRRRTRTGNTIY	TRBV27	TRBJ1-3
ASSRQGLDSPLH	TRBV11-1	TRBJ1-6
ASSFPPEPQY	TRBV12-3/TRBV12-4	TRBJ2-3
ASSEQGGAGNEQF	TRBV2	TRBJ2-1
ASEQSGAGQPQH	TRBV28	TRBJ1-5
ASSVEPGTRGDTIY	TRBV9	TRBJ1-3
ASSIVGVNTEAF	TRBV19	TRBJ1-1
ASSPRTGALNQPQH	TRBV27	TRBJ1-5
ASSFNWTKRRDSNQPQH	TRBV5-6	TRBJ1-5
ASSWRGEGNIQY	TRBV28	TRBJ2-4
ASSLTRGDTQY	TRBV7-3	TRBJ2-3
ASIEGRTNEKLF	TRBV28	TRBJ1-4
ASNPGTSVTDTQY	TRBV5-1	TRBJ2-3
ASSPPPVRGSGRNTEAF	TRBV7-9	TRBJ1-1
ASSQGNGNTIY	TRBV19	TRBJ1-3
ASSAFPGQGDQPQH	TRBV18	TRBJ1-5
AWNYRDRGYGYNSPLH	TRBV30	TRBJ1-6
ASSPQSGELF	TRBV3-1/TRBV3-2	TRBJ2-2
ASRPGQGPNQPQH	TRBV6-5	TRBJ1-5
ASSPGQGSTEAF	TRBV28	TRBJ1-1
ASSLGQGGGYT	TRBV6-6	TRBJ1-2
ASSPLFRGEQF	TRBV7-6	TRBJ2-1
ASSISVETQY	TRBV2	TRBJ2-5
ASSLFGAVGGGNSPLH	TRBV7-3	TRBJ1-6
ASSTGGGQPQH	TRBV6-4	TRBJ1-5
ASSLVQNQPQH	TRBV7-2	TRBJ1-5
AIAGTEDTEAF	TRBV10-3	TRBJ1-1
ASSGYGTSGIRPETQY	TRBV5-1	TRBJ2-5
ASSRIAVLTDTQY	TRBV5-1	TRBJ2-3
ASSPGRQGNQPQH	TRBV27	TRBJ1-5